The rows below give T cell receptor beta chains drawn from one sample of a study of T cells after yellow fever vaccination. One entry per CDR3 protein results from TCRdb running MiXCR on the 5' RACE reads. The sample yields about 630,000 distinct CDR3 sequences, roughly an eighth seen once. The sample in question was PBMCs, obtained on the day of the yellow fever booster vaccination. The receptors were gathered from a young man who received the YFV17D yellow fever vaccine. The CDR3 runs from the conserved cysteine through the conserved F or W. The order of the fields is J gene, V gene, clone size, CDR3 length, D gene, CDR3 DNA, CDR3 protein. D genes are given only for firm matches. Clone size, where shown, is once, few, many, or a class for clones that have expanded.

J gene: TRBJ2-7; V gene: TRBV20-1; clone size: NA; CDR3 length: 15; D gene: NA; CDR3 DNA: TGCAGTGCTAGGAGATCAGGGGGGGTAGGCTACGAGCAGTACTTC; CDR3 protein: CSARRSGGVGYEQYF
J gene: TRBJ2-1; V gene: TRBV12-3/TRBV12-4; clone size: once; CDR3 length: 19; D gene: TRBD2; CDR3 DNA: TGTGCCAGCACCCCGGGACTAGCGGCACCTTCGGGGTCCTACAATGAGCAGTTCTTC; CDR3 protein: CASTPGLAAPSGSYNEQFF
J gene: TRBJ2-7; V gene: TRBV12-3/TRBV12-4; clone size: many; CDR3 length: 13; D gene: NA; CDR3 DNA: TGTGCCAGCAGTTTCCAGGGAACCTACGAGCAGTACTTC; CDR3 protein: CASSFQGTYEQYF
J gene: TRBJ2-7; V gene: TRBV11-2; clone size: NA; CDR3 length: 13; D gene: TRBD2; CDR3 DNA: TGTGCCAGCAGTTTCGGGACTAACTACGAGCAGTACTTC; CDR3 protein: CASSFGTNYEQYF
J gene: TRBJ2-1; V gene: TRBV7-8; clone size: NA; CDR3 length: 15; D gene: TRBD2; CDR3 DNA: TGTGCCAGCAGCGTCCGGGACTACAAATACAATGAGCAGTTCTTC; CDR3 protein: CASSVRDYKYNEQFF
J gene: TRBJ2-7; V gene: TRBV5-4; clone size: NA; CDR3 length: 12; D gene: NA; CDR3 DNA: TGTGCCAGCAGCTTAGACCAGTGGGAGCAGTACTTC; CDR3 protein: CASSLDQWEQYF
J gene: TRBJ1-1; V gene: TRBV6-1; clone size: few; CDR3 length: 14; D gene: TRBD1; CDR3 DNA: TGTGCCAGCAGCCTGACAGGGGAGAGCACTGAAGCTTTCTTT; CDR3 protein: CASSLTGESTEAFF
J gene: TRBJ1-1; V gene: TRBV4-2; clone size: many; CDR3 length: 15; D gene: NA; CDR3 DNA: TGTGCCAGCAGCCAAGATAGCTCGGGGGCCCCTGAAGCTTTCTTT; CDR3 protein: CASSQDSSGAPEAFF
J gene: TRBJ2-1; V gene: TRBV27; clone size: NA; CDR3 length: 15; D gene: NA; CDR3 DNA: TGTGCCAGCCTCCCAGGGGAGGGCCCCTACAATGAGCAGTTCTTC; CDR3 protein: CASLPGEGPYNEQFF
J gene: TRBJ2-7; V gene: TRBV6-5; clone size: NA; CDR3 length: 14; D gene: NA; CDR3 DNA: TGTGCCAGCAGTTCCCCCGGGCCTTCCTACGAGCAGTACTTC; CDR3 protein: CASSSPGPSYEQYF
J gene: TRBJ1-3; V gene: TRBV12-3/TRBV12-4; clone size: few; CDR3 length: 16; D gene: NA; CDR3 DNA: TGTGCCAGCAGTTATCCCAGGTTGCTCTCTGGAAACACCATATATTTT; CDR3 protein: CASSYPRLLSGNTIYF
J gene: TRBJ2-5; V gene: TRBV20-1; clone size: many; CDR3 length: 12; D gene: NA; CDR3 DNA: TGCAGTGCTATTGGGAGACAGGAGACCCAGTACTTC; CDR3 protein: CSAIGRQETQYF
J gene: TRBJ2-1; V gene: TRBV5-4; clone size: NA; CDR3 length: 17; D gene: NA; CDR3 DNA: TGTGCCAGCAGCTTGGCGGGGTCCAGGGGCTCCTACAATGAGCAGTTCTTC; CDR3 protein: CASSLAGSRGSYNEQFF
J gene: TRBJ2-7; V gene: TRBV20-1; clone size: NA; CDR3 length: 13; D gene: TRBD1; CDR3 DNA: TGCAGTGCTAGACGCAGGGGGATCAACGAGCAGTACTTC; CDR3 protein: CSARRRGINEQYF
J gene: TRBJ2-3; V gene: TRBV20-1; clone size: few; CDR3 length: 15; D gene: TRBD2; CDR3 DNA: TGCAGTGCTAGAGAGCGGGAGGGCCGAGGAGATACGCAGTATTTT; CDR3 protein: CSAREREGRGDTQYF
J gene: TRBJ2-2; V gene: TRBV20-1; clone size: NA; CDR3 length: 16; D gene: TRBD1; CDR3 DNA: TGCAGTGCTAGAGATCGGGACAGGGAAGACACCGGGGAGCTGTTTTTT; CDR3 protein: CSARDRDREDTGELFF
J gene: TRBJ2-1; V gene: TRBV29-1; clone size: NA; CDR3 length: 14; D gene: TRBD2; CDR3 DNA: TGCAGCGGGGCGACTAGCTGGCCCTACAATGAGCAGTTCTTC; CDR3 protein: CSGATSWPYNEQFF
J gene: TRBJ2-7; V gene: TRBV2; clone size: few; CDR3 length: 15; D gene: TRBD1; CDR3 DNA: TGTGCCAGCAGAGCGGGACAGGGAAGGCCCTACGAGCAGTACTTC; CDR3 protein: CASRAGQGRPYEQYF
J gene: TRBJ2-1; V gene: TRBV4-3; clone size: NA; CDR3 length: 15; D gene: NA; CDR3 DNA: TGCGCCAGCAGCCAAATCTCCAGGACAGACAATGAGCAGTTCTTC; CDR3 protein: CASSQISRTDNEQFF
J gene: TRBJ2-1; V gene: TRBV6-1; clone size: NA; CDR3 length: 14; D gene: TRBD2; CDR3 DNA: TGTGCCAGCAGGACCCTAGCGGGAGTCAATGAGCAGTTCTTC; CDR3 protein: CASRTLAGVNEQFF
J gene: TRBJ2-7; V gene: TRBV7-7; clone size: few; CDR3 length: 19; D gene: TRBD2; CDR3 DNA: TGTGCTAGCAGCTTAGCCCCGACTAGCGGGAGAGGGTTGCCTTACGAGCAGTACTTC; CDR3 protein: CASSLAPTSGRGLPYEQYF
J gene: TRBJ1-2; V gene: TRBV3-1; clone size: few; CDR3 length: 14; D gene: TRBD1; CDR3 DNA: TGTGCCAGCAGCCAAGGACAGGGGGCCTATGGCTACACCTTC; CDR3 protein: CASSQGQGAYGYTF
J gene: TRBJ2-1; V gene: TRBV9; clone size: NA; CDR3 length: 16; D gene: TRBD2; CDR3 DNA: TGTGCCAGCAGCGTAGTCCTAGCGGGACCCTACAATGAGCAGTTCTTC; CDR3 protein: CASSVVLAGPYNEQFF
J gene: TRBJ1-5; V gene: TRBV7-2; clone size: many; CDR3 length: 15; D gene: NA; CDR3 DNA: TGTGCCAGCAGCTCGCGGGCCGGGGGCAATCAGCCCCAGCATTTT; CDR3 protein: CASSSRAGGNQPQHF
J gene: TRBJ1-5; V gene: TRBV5-6; clone size: many; CDR3 length: 13; D gene: NA; CDR3 DNA: TGTGCCAGCAGCTTGGCCCCAGGGCAGCCCCAGCATTTT; CDR3 protein: CASSLAPGQPQHF
J gene: TRBJ2-3; V gene: TRBV24-1; clone size: few; CDR3 length: 15; D gene: NA; CDR3 DNA: TGTGCCACCAGTCCAGGACCCGGGTGGACAGATACGCAGTATTTT; CDR3 protein: CATSPGPGWTDTQYF
J gene: TRBJ2-7; V gene: TRBV5-1; clone size: NA; CDR3 length: 15; D gene: TRBD1; CDR3 DNA: TGCGCCAGCAGCTTTTTCGGACAGGGGGCGGACGAGCAGTACTTC; CDR3 protein: CASSFFGQGADEQYF
J gene: TRBJ2-4; V gene: TRBV6-5; clone size: few; CDR3 length: 15; D gene: NA; CDR3 DNA: TGTGCCAGCAGTTACTCCCGGGGAGCCAAAAACATTCAGTACTTC; CDR3 protein: CASSYSRGAKNIQYF
J gene: TRBJ2-5; V gene: TRBV5-1; clone size: few; CDR3 length: 14; D gene: NA; CDR3 DNA: TGCGCCAGCAGCCCAACAGTGTACCAAGAGACCCAGTACTTC; CDR3 protein: CASSPTVYQETQYF
J gene: TRBJ2-5; V gene: TRBV7-8; clone size: few; CDR3 length: 14; D gene: TRBD2; CDR3 DNA: TGTGCCAGCCTACCCGGGAGGGTCCAAGAGACCCAGTACTTC; CDR3 protein: CASLPGRVQETQYF
J gene: TRBJ1-2; V gene: TRBV5-1; clone size: NA; CDR3 length: 13; D gene: TRBD1; CDR3 DNA: TGCGCCAGCAGCTTAGGGGACAGATGGGGCTACACCTTC; CDR3 protein: CASSLGDRWGYTF
J gene: TRBJ2-3; V gene: TRBV27; clone size: NA; CDR3 length: 15; D gene: NA; CDR3 DNA: TGTGCCGTAACAGAGTTGACGAAAGGCACAGATACGCAGTATTTT; CDR3 protein: CAVTELTKGTDTQYF
J gene: TRBJ2-1; V gene: TRBV7-6; clone size: few; CDR3 length: 15; D gene: TRBD2; CDR3 DNA: TGTGCCAGCAGCTGGACTAGCGGGGAAGGGGATGAGCAGTTCTTC; CDR3 protein: CASSWTSGEGDEQFF
J gene: TRBJ2-3; V gene: TRBV19; clone size: many; CDR3 length: 13; D gene: NA; CDR3 DNA: TGTGCCAGTAGTATAGTGGGGACAGATACGCAGTATTTT; CDR3 protein: CASSIVGTDTQYF
J gene: TRBJ2-1; V gene: TRBV7-9; clone size: few; CDR3 length: 11; D gene: NA; CDR3 DNA: TGTGCCAGCAGCTTAGTCAGTAAGCAGTTCTTC; CDR3 protein: CASSLVSKQFF
J gene: TRBJ2-1; V gene: TRBV4-1; clone size: NA; CDR3 length: 14; D gene: TRBD2; CDR3 DNA: TGCGCCAGCAGCCAAATAGCGGGGGCGGGTGAGCAGTTCTTC; CDR3 protein: CASSQIAGAGEQFF
J gene: TRBJ2-1; V gene: TRBV11-2; clone size: NA; CDR3 length: 17; D gene: NA; CDR3 DNA: TGTGCCAGCAGCCCCCGGCCTCAGGCTAGGAGACCTAATGAGCAGTTCTTC; CDR3 protein: CASSPRPQARRPNEQFF
J gene: TRBJ2-5; V gene: TRBV7-8; clone size: few; CDR3 length: 17; D gene: TRBD2; CDR3 DNA: TGTGCCAGCAGCTCCACGAGCGGGACTAGCGGGGGGACCACCCAGTACTTC; CDR3 protein: CASSSTSGTSGGTTQYF
J gene: TRBJ2-7; V gene: TRBV10-2; clone size: few; CDR3 length: 16; D gene: TRBD1; CDR3 DNA: TGCGCCAGCAGTGAAATCGGGACAGGGGGCATTTACGAGCAGTACTTC; CDR3 protein: CASSEIGTGGIYEQYF
J gene: TRBJ2-7; V gene: TRBV12-3/TRBV12-4; clone size: many; CDR3 length: 14; D gene: TRBD2; CDR3 DNA: TGTGCCAGCAGTTTAAGCGGGACCTTCTACGAGCAGTACTTC; CDR3 protein: CASSLSGTFYEQYF
J gene: TRBJ2-1; V gene: TRBV20-1; clone size: NA; CDR3 length: 14; D gene: TRBD2; CDR3 DNA: TGCAGTGCTAGACAGCGGGGTCCCTACAATGAGCAGTTCTTC; CDR3 protein: CSARQRGPYNEQFF
J gene: TRBJ2-7; V gene: TRBV25-1; clone size: NA; CDR3 length: 12; D gene: TRBD2; CDR3 DNA: TGTGCCATCGGGGGGGGTTCCTACGAGCAGTACTTC; CDR3 protein: CAIGGGSYEQYF
J gene: TRBJ2-1; V gene: TRBV7-8; clone size: NA; CDR3 length: 15; D gene: NA; CDR3 DNA: TGTGCCAGCACAGCAGCGGGTGAAACCTACAATGAGCAGTTCTTC; CDR3 protein: CASTAAGETYNEQFF
J gene: TRBJ2-5; V gene: TRBV6-2/TRBV6-3; clone size: NA; CDR3 length: 15; D gene: NA; CDR3 DNA: TGTGCCAGCAGTTACTCGTGGCAGTCCCAAGAGACCCAGTACTTC; CDR3 protein: CASSYSWQSQETQYF
J gene: TRBJ2-3; V gene: TRBV4-3; clone size: NA; CDR3 length: 19; D gene: TRBD2; CDR3 DNA: TGCGCCAGCAGCCAAAAACAACCCCCAACTAGCGCGGGCACAGATACGCAGTATTTT; CDR3 protein: CASSQKQPPTSAGTDTQYF
J gene: TRBJ2-2; V gene: TRBV5-4; clone size: NA; CDR3 length: 15; D gene: TRBD1; CDR3 DNA: TGTGCCAGCAGCGCTACAGGGGATGGAACCGGGGAGCTGTTTTTT; CDR3 protein: CASSATGDGTGELFF
J gene: TRBJ2-7; V gene: TRBV5-1; clone size: few; CDR3 length: 15; D gene: NA; CDR3 DNA: TGCGCCAGCAGCTTCGGGGGCGAAGGGTGGGACGAGCAGTACTTC; CDR3 protein: CASSFGGEGWDEQYF
J gene: TRBJ1-1; V gene: TRBV7-9; clone size: few; CDR3 length: 16; D gene: NA; CDR3 DNA: TGTGCCAGCAGCGCCGGACAGTACTCCTTGAACACTGAAGCTTTCTTT; CDR3 protein: CASSAGQYSLNTEAFF
J gene: TRBJ2-1; V gene: TRBV7-9; clone size: NA; CDR3 length: 14; D gene: TRBD2; CDR3 DNA: TGTGCCAGCAGCTTTTCTAGCGGGAGCTATGAGCAGTTCTTC; CDR3 protein: CASSFSSGSYEQFF
J gene: TRBJ2-5; V gene: TRBV9; clone size: NA; CDR3 length: 17; D gene: TRBD2; CDR3 DNA: TGTGCCAGCAGCCTCGGTGGACTAGCGGGAGGGCCAGAGACCCAGTACTTC; CDR3 protein: CASSLGGLAGGPETQYF
J gene: TRBJ2-7; V gene: TRBV7-2; clone size: NA; CDR3 length: 15; D gene: TRBD1; CDR3 DNA: TGTGCCAGCAGCTCCCAGACAGGGGCTATCTACGAGCAGTACTTC; CDR3 protein: CASSSQTGAIYEQYF
J gene: TRBJ1-2; V gene: TRBV4-3; clone size: few; CDR3 length: 15; D gene: TRBD1; CDR3 DNA: TGCGCCAGCAGCCAAGATTTCTCAGGGGGCTATGGCTACACCTTC; CDR3 protein: CASSQDFSGGYGYTF